A single sample is the source of the 29 T cell receptor beta chains below, sequenced in a study of graft-versus-host responses after intestinal transplantation. These receptors lack a known antigen. The method was immunoSEQ multiplex PCR; TCRdb's version includes in-frame clones alone and lacks a portion of them. The data show roughly 89,000 clones, around nine tenths seen once. The sequencing used unstimulated CD4+ T cells sorted from spleen or lymph node cells, collected before intestinal transplant. The receptors were gathered from a human donor who received an intestinal transplant.

The rearrangement uses TRBV7-9 and TRBJ1-1; D may be TRBD1 (5 bases). Deletions cut 3 bases from V and 1 base from J, with 15 bases between. Per the germline V gene, CDR1 is SEHNR and CDR2 is FQNEAQ (reference sequence). The CDR3 runs to 16 residues. CDR3 region: CASSFIGQGTNTEAFF. CDR3 sequence (DNA): TGTGCCAGCAGCTTTATCGGTCAGGGTACGAACACTGAAGCTTTCTTT.

J is TRBJ1-2 and V is TRBV5-4; TRBD1 matches at 8 bases. V gave up 4 bases and J gave up 0 bases; unmatched junction bases: 2. The CDR3 spans 14 residues. Germline V gene sequence: CDR1 SGHNT, CDR2 YYREEE (reference sequence). The chain's CDR3 is CASSEDRANYGYTF. CDR3 bases: TGTGCCAGCAGCGAGGACAGGGCTAACTATGGCTACACCTTC.

The rearrangement links TRBV7-9 to TRBJ2-7; TRBD2 aligns across 11 bases. The CDR3 totals 14 residues. Germline V gives CDR1 SEHNR, CDR2 FQNEAQ (reference sequence). The J segment lost 7 bases and the V segment lost 7 bases, leaving 9 bases of the junction unmatched. The CDR3 region is CASTIAGGPREQYF. CDR3 coding DNA: TGTGCCAGCACGATAGCGGGGGGGCCGCGTGAGCAGTACTTC.

This clone was counted once. The V and J genes are TRBV6-1 and TRBJ1-3; D gene unclear. Germline lookup yields CDR1 MNHNS and CDR2 SASEGT. This CDR3 is 14 amino acids long. Deletions cut 1 base from V and 4 bases from J, with 8 bases between. The CDR3 region is CASSEDSAGNTIYF. The CDR3 DNA is TGTGCCAGCAGTGAAGACTCAGCGGGAAACACCATATATTTT.

A word on this clone: Distinct nucleotide sequences in the sample also encode this CDR3. This chain links TRBV15 with TRBJ1-3; unclear D gene. Germline V CDR1 and CDR2: LNHNV, YYDKDF (reference sequence). CDR3 length: 13 residues. V dropped 0 bases and J dropped 4 bases, with 4 bases sitting between them. The CDR3 region is CATSRDRGNTIYF. The CDR3 coding sequence is TGTGCCACCAGCAGAGACAGGGGAAACACCATATATTTT. The variable domain in full, completed from reference TRBV15 and TRBJ1-3, reads DAMVIQNPRYQVTQFGKPVTLSCSQTLNHNVMYWYQQKSSQAPKLLFHYYDKDFNNEADTPDNFQSRRPNTSFCFLDIRSPGLGDTAMYLCATSRDRGNTIYFGEGSWLTVV.

The chain combines TRBV11-2 with TRBJ2-7, with no clear D. Germline V gives CDR1 SGHAT, CDR2 FQNNGV. This CDR3 is built from 14 residues. The germline V and J ends were trimmed by 3 bases and 4 bases, with 13 bases remaining between them. CDR3 loop: CASSFIRGWYEQYF. The CDR3 DNA is TGTGCCAGCAGCTTTATCAGAGGCTGGTACGAGCAGTACTTC.

The J gene is TRBJ1-1, the V gene TRBV11-3, with D perhaps matching TRBD1 (6 bases). V lost 1 base, J lost 1 base, and 10 bases lay in between. This CDR3 has 15 amino acids. Looked up from germline, CDR1 is SGHNT and CDR2 is YENEEA. The CDR3, as DNA: TGTGCCAGCAGCTTAGGAGGGGGAGCGAACACTGAAGCTTTCTTT. Translation: CASSLGGGANTEAFF.

This clone was seen a single time. The chain employs TRBV6-5 and TRBJ2-5, with unresolved D. The CDR3 is 13 residues long. Germline V lookup: CDR1 MNHEY, CDR2 SVGAGI. Trimming stripped 6 bases from V and 5 bases from J, with 13 bases between. The CDR3 nucleotides are TGTGCCAGCAGGGTCCGGAGACGGGAGACCCAGTACTTC. The encoded protein is CASRVRRRETQYF.

This chain links TRBV6-1 with TRBJ1-1; 8 bases fit TRBD1. Germline V gene lookup returns CDR1 MNHNS and CDR2 SASEGT. The V gene end was trimmed by 6 bases and the J gene end by 3 bases; junction bases not matched to a gene: 9. The CDR3 sequence is 15 residues long. This CDR3 reads CASRARQGRDTEAFF. In nucleotides, the CDR3 is TGTGCCAGCAGGGCAAGACAGGGGAGGGACACTGAAGCTTTCTTT.

The chain recombines TRBV7-2 with TRBJ2-1, with 7 bases that match TRBD2. The CDR3 loop spans 15 amino acids. The ends lost 1 base at V and 7 bases at J; junction bases unmatched: 7. CDR1 and CDR2 (germline): SGHTA, FQGNSA. Here the CDR3 reads CASSLDLRGGNEQFF. In DNA, the CDR3 is TGTGCCAGCAGCTTAGACCTTCGGGGAGGGAATGAGCAGTTCTTC.

This chain joins TRBV5-1 and TRBJ2-5, with 7 bases matching TRBD1. Matching the DNA end better, TRBJ2-7 makes the J call doubtful. CDR1 is SGHRS, CDR2 YFSETQ, per germline. CDR3 length equals 14 residues. The CDR3: CASSSTGSSYEQYF. The CDR3 DNA reads as TGCGCCAGCAGCTCGACAGGGTCCTCCTACGAGCAGTACTTC.

The chain carries TRBV4-3 and TRBJ1-6; D gene ambiguous. This CDR3 has 18 amino acids. Trimming pared 4 bases from V and 0 bases from J, leaving 16 bases between. Germline-derived CDR1 and CDR2 are LGHNA and YSLEER. CDR3 protein: CASSLFGPPLSYNSPLHF. DNA of the CDR3: TGCGCCAGCAGCCTCTTTGGGCCGCCCCTCTCCTATAATTCACCCCTCCACTTT.

The V call is TRBV6-5, the J call TRBJ1-4; a weak D match, TRBD1 (6 bases). CDR1 and CDR2 from the germline V gene are MNHEY and SVGAGI. CDR3 size: 14 residues. The ends were cut back, 6 bases at V and 5 bases at J, with 13 bases in the middle. This CDR3 reads CASRDPRGNEKLFF. Written as DNA, the CDR3 is TGTGCCAGCAGGGACCCGAGGGGGAATGAAAAACTGTTTTTT.

The table lists this clone with a count of one. The rearrangement joins TRBV5-1 to TRBJ2-2; perhaps TRBD1 as D (5 bases). This CDR3 region has 15 residues. V lost 0 bases and J 1 base, leaving 7 bases between the germline ends. Germline CDR1 and CDR2: SGHRS and YFSETQ. This CDR3 is CASSLVTGNTGELFF. The CDR3 nucleotides read TGCGCCAGCAGCTTGGTCACAGGGAACACCGGGGAGCTGTTTTTT.

The gene calls are TRBV7-2 and TRBJ1-1; 12 nucleotides line up with TRBD1. Per the germline V gene, CDR1 is SGHTA and CDR2 is FQGNSA. The V segment lost 6 bases and the J segment 7 bases; nucleotides outside the gene matches: 12. The CDR3 consists of 16 residues. CDR3 loop: CASRFGTGGAPSEAFF. In DNA form, the CDR3 reads TGTGCCAGCAGATTTGGGACAGGGGGCGCCCCGAGTGAAGCTTTCTTT.

This clone came up once. V gene TRBV18 combines with J gene TRBJ2-7; 7 bases match TRBD2. The CDR3 covers 14 residues. Germline CDR1 and CDR2: KGHSH and LQKENI. The V segment lost 4 bases and the J segment 6 bases; nucleotides outside the gene matches: 9. The CDR3 DNA is TGTGCCAGCTCACGGGGAGGGAGGGCCCCCGAGCAGTACTTC. As protein: CASSRGGRAPEQYF.

The chain has TRBV5-5 and TRBJ1-2; unclear D gene. This CDR3 is 16 amino acids long. The germline gives CDR1 SGHKS, CDR2 YYEKEE (reference sequence). The V end lost 4 bases, the J end lost 0 bases, and 16 bases lay between the germline ends. In DNA form, the CDR3 reads TGTGCCAGCAGCCCCGTGGCCACGAAAGCTAACTATGGCTACACCTTC. Encoded protein: CASSPVATKANYGYTF.

The chain uses TRBV7-9 and TRBJ1-6, with 9 positions matching TRBD1. The CDR3 has 14 amino acids. V was clipped by 4 bases and J by 10 bases; unmatched bases: 5. The germline V gene has CDR1 SEHNR and CDR2 FQNEAQ (reference sequence). The CDR3 protein is CASSSGQGRSPLHF. The CDR3 nucleotides read TGTGCCAGCAGCTCGGGACAGGGTAGATCACCCCTCCACTTT. Together with reference TRBV7-9 and TRBJ1-6, the CDR3 gives the full variable domain: DTGVSQNPRHKITKRGQNVTFRCDPISEHNRLYWYRQTLGQGPEFLTYFQNEAQLEKSRLLSDRFSAERPKGSFSTLEIQRTEQGDSAMYLCASSSGQGRSPLHFGNGTRLTVT.

In this sample, this clone turned up once. CDR3 nucleotide sequence: TGTGCCAGCAGCTTAAATACCCGGGACAGGGGGCCGTACGAGCAGTACTTC. Translation: CASSLNTRDRGPYEQYF. The chain recombines TRBV7-9 with TRBJ2-7, with 12 bases aligning to TRBD1. Germline V lookup: CDR1 SEHNR, CDR2 FQNEAQ (reference sequence). J gave up 4 bases and V 2 bases, and 9 bases lay outside the gene matches. CDR3 length: 17 amino acids.

The chain recombines TRBV5-1 with TRBJ2-3, with a tentative D call TRBD2 (5 bases). CDR1 SGHRS and CDR2 YFSETQ come from the germline V gene. This CDR3 comprises 15 residues. The V and J ends lost 0 bases and 3 bases respectively, with 11 bases between them. The CDR3 loop is CASSLARVGTDTQYF. DNA of the CDR3: TGCGCCAGCAGCTTGGCGCGGGTTGGGACAGATACGCAGTATTTT.

V usage is TRBV25-1 and J usage is TRBJ1-5, with TRBD1 identical over 8 bases. Germline CDR1 is MGHDK and CDR2 is SYGVNS. The V and J ends lost 3 bases and 1 base, in that order; junction bases with no gene match: 5. CDR3 size: 16 residues. CDR3 DNA: TGTGCCAGCAGTGACGCCCGGACAGGGAGCAATCAGCCCCAGCATTTT. Translated: CASSDARTGSNQPQHF.

This sequence joins TRBV7-2 and TRBJ2-7; no firm D call. Germline assignment: CDR1 SGHTA and CDR2 FQGNSA. This CDR3 comprises 15 residues. Trimming cost V 1 base and J 4 bases, with 14 bases left between them. The CDR3 bases are TGTGCCAGCAGCTTAGGATTCCAGGCCGATTACGAGCAGTACTTC. Protein: CASSLGFQADYEQYF.

The chain has TRBV11-3 and TRBJ2-7; D is possibly TRBD2 (7 bases). The CDR3 spans 17 residues. The germline CDR1 and CDR2 sequences are SGHNT and YENEEA. Trimming shortened V by 1 base and J by 1 base, and 17 bases separated the two germline ends. For the CDR3, the DNA is TGTGCCAGCAGCTTAGGAGGGGGGGGTTCTCGATCCTACGAGCAGTACTTC. As protein: CASSLGGGGSRSYEQYF.

The chain combines TRBV12-2 with TRBJ2-1; TRBD2 is taken as the D call from the table, unchecked against the DNA. TRBV12-2 is a pseudogene segment. The CDR3 spans 16 residues. In DNA form, the CDR3 reads TGTGCAAGTCGCTCCCCTGGGCTAGCGGAAAACAATGAGCAGTTCTTC. It translates to CASRSPGLAENNEQFF.

The genes are TRBV2 and TRBJ2-3, with D possibly being TRBD2 (5 bases). Trimming removed 6 bases from V and 4 bases from J, with 14 bases in between. The CDR3 covers 14 residues. Germline V gene sequence: CDR1 SNHLY, CDR2 FYNNEI. The CDR3 sequence is CASRGRLASDTQYF. CDR3 DNA sequence: TGTGCCAGCAGGGGTCGTCTAGCATCAGATACGCAGTATTTT.

V gene TRBV5-6 combines with J gene TRBJ1-1; D unresolved. V shed 3 bases and J shed 3 bases, with 9 bases lying between them. CDR1 SGHDT and CDR2 YYEEEE come from the germline V gene. CDR3 size: 13 residues. In DNA, the CDR3 is TGTGCCAGCAGCTCAATACGAGACACTGAAGCTTTCTTT. It specifies CASSSIRDTEAFF.

The chain employs TRBV20-1 and TRBJ2-7, with D possibly TRBD1 on 6 matching bases. The CDR3 runs 11 residues. CDR1 DFQATT and CDR2 SNEGSKA come from the germline V gene (reference sequence). V shed 3 bases and J shed 5 bases, with 8 bases lying between them. CDR3: CSASPGDEQYF. The CDR3 DNA reads TGCAGTGCTAGTCCAGGGGACGAGCAGTACTTC.

Here the CDR3 reads CASTPWTSGGSYNEQFF. DNA of the CDR3: TGTGCCAGTACCCCATGGACTAGCGGAGGCTCCTACAATGAGCAGTTCTTC. The chain is built from TRBV19 and TRBJ2-1, with TRBD2 identical over 10 bases. In germline, CDR1 is LNHDA, CDR2 SQIVND (reference sequence). The CDR3 length is 17 residues. Germline trimming cut 7 bases from V and 0 bases from J; bases unmatched to any gene: 9.

The CDR3 region has the DNA TGCGCCAGCAGCTTGGGTTTCGGACCGGGAGATCAGCCCCAGCATTTT. This gives the protein CASSLGFGPGDQPQHF. This chain connects TRBV5-1 to TRBJ1-5; D is undetermined. The germline gives CDR1 SGHRS, CDR2 YFSETQ. V gave up 0 bases and J gave up 5 bases, with 15 bases separating them. CDR3 length: 16 amino acids. Together with reference TRBV5-1 and TRBJ1-5, the CDR3 gives the full variable domain: KAGVTQTPRYLIKTRGQQVTLSCSPISGHRSVSWYQQTPGQGLQFLFEYFSETQRNKGNFPGRFSGRQFSNSRSEMNVSTLELGDSALYLCASSLGFGPGDQPQHFGDGTRLSIL.